These 25 T cell receptor beta chains were sequenced from one sample in a study of blood T cells in healthy people across ages. A sample-barcoded 5' primer and a J-beta primer mix were used in a second PCR of roughly 6 to 11 cycles. Using its own MiXCR run on the 5' RACE reads, TCRdb lists one record per CDR3 protein. This sample has 700,000 to 900,000 distinct CDR3 sequences, with 53% found just once. Sequencing was done on a sample of blood. These receptor sequences come from a man older than 75 in good health.

The V gene is TRBV24-1, the J gene TRBJ2-1; D is ambiguous. This CDR3 is 14 amino acids long. Germline-derived CDR1 and CDR2 are KGHDR and SFDVKD. The ends were cut back, 5 bases at V and 7 bases at J, with 14 bases in the middle. The CDR3 sequence: CATSGLSLGNEQFF. CDR3 coding DNA: TGTGCCACCAGTGGGCTGTCCTTGGGGAATGAGCAGTTCTTC.

J is TRBJ2-7 and V is TRBV5-1; the match to TRBD1 covers 7 bases. The CDR3 has 14 amino acids. Losses at the gene ends were 2 bases for V and 7 bases for J; bases not matched to a gene: 9. The germline CDR1 and CDR2 sequences are SGHRS and YFSETQ. The DNA of the CDR3 is TGCGCCAGCAGCTTTTCGGACAGGCCACAGGAGCAGTACTTC. Its translation: CASSFSDRPQEQYF.

CDR3 protein: CAIRPTSGAYEQYF. Written as DNA, the CDR3 is TGTGCCATAAGGCCGACTAGCGGAGCCTACGAGCAGTACTTC. The V gene is TRBV10-3, the J gene TRBJ2-7; 9 nucleotides align to TRBD2. The CDR3 contains 14 residues. Germline CDR1 and CDR2: ENHRY and SYGVKD. The junction had 8 bases not matched to a gene; V was cut back by 9 bases and J by 2 bases.

This rearrangement joins TRBV5-1 to TRBJ2-4; 8 nucleotides line up with TRBD1. Matching the DNA end better, TRBJ2-7 makes the J call doubtful. This CDR3 is 15 amino acids long. Germline CDR1 reads SGHRS; CDR2 reads YFSETQ. The CDR3 DNA follows: TGCGCCAGCAGCCCGCAGGGACAGGTCGCCTACGAGCAGTACTTC. Protein sequence: CASSPQGQVAYEQYF.

This clonotype was seen only a few times. V is TRBV6-5 and J is TRBJ2-1, with D maybe TRBD1 (6 bases). The CDR3 loop spans 14 amino acids. In germline, CDR1 is MNHEY, CDR2 SVGAGI. Trimming stripped 7 bases from V and 4 bases from J, with 14 bases between. This CDR3 is CASTRGGTYNEQFF. For the CDR3, the DNA is TGTGCCAGCACCCGAGGGGGTACTTACAATGAGCAGTTCTTC.

The genes are TRBV24-1 and TRBJ2-5; D possibly corresponds to TRBD2 (6 bases). V lost 7 bases, J lost 1 base, and 18 bases lay in between. Germline CDR1 reads KGHDR; CDR2 reads SFDVKD. CDR3 length: 16 residues. The DNA of the CDR3 is TGTGCCACCAGCCCCCCAGGTGCGGGACCCCAAGAGACCCAGTACTTC. It translates to CATSPPGAGPQETQYF.

The rearrangement links TRBV7-9 to TRBJ2-6, with 9 bases identical to TRBD2. The germline CDR1 and CDR2 sequences are SEHNR and FQNEAQ (reference sequence). The J segment lost 2 bases and the V segment lost 1 base, leaving 6 bases of the junction unmatched. The CDR3 loop spans 18 amino acids. DNA of the CDR3: TGTGCCAGCAGCTTAGATCGCGGGAGGGCCCCTGGGGCCAACGTCCTGACTTTC. Encoded protein: CASSLDRGRAPGANVLTF.

A single count supports this clonotype. This chain joins TRBV21-1 and TRBJ1-1. TRBV21-1 is a pseudogene segment. This CDR3 contains 10 residues. DNA of the CDR3: TGTGCCAGCATCAGGAGGGGAGCTTTCTTT. It specifies CASIRRGAFF.

The chain has TRBV9 and TRBJ2-1; 9 nucleotides agree with TRBD2. CDR1 SGDLS and CDR2 YYNGEE come from the germline V gene. V was pared by 2 bases and J by 8 bases, with 23 bases of the junction left unmatched. The CDR3 runs 20 residues. CDR3 residues: CASSVSLGGAGGYLVDEQFF. For the CDR3, the DNA is TGTGCCAGCAGCGTTAGCTTAGGAGGAGCGGGAGGTTATCTGGTGGATGAGCAGTTCTTC.

This chain joins TRBV20-1 and TRBJ2-3; TRBD2 matches at 10 bases. The CDR3 consists of 17 residues. Germline V gene data show CDR1 as DFQATT and CDR2 as SNEGSKA (reference sequence). V was clipped by 3 bases and J by 14 bases; unmatched bases: 23. The CDR3 region is CSARASGGKGRHRYAYF. In DNA, the CDR3 is TGCAGTGCTAGGGCTAGCGGGGGAAAAGGGCGGCACAGATACGCGTATTTT.

CDR3 in amino acids: CSARAGGGNQPQHF. The CDR3 DNA reads TGCAGTGCTAGAGCCGGGGGGGGGAATCAGCCCCAGCATTTT. This rearrangement joins TRBV20-1 to TRBJ1-5; tentatively, D is TRBD1 (5 bases). CDR3 length: 14 amino acids. V was trimmed by 1 base and J by 4 bases, leaving 11 bases between them. Germline lookup yields CDR1 DFQATT and CDR2 SNEGSKA (reference sequence).

This chain connects TRBV6-5 to TRBJ1-2; D is possibly TRBD1 (5 bases). Trimming left V 2 bases short and J 8 bases short, with 12 bases between. The CDR3 totals 13 residues. The germline V gene encodes CDR1 MNHEY and CDR2 SVGAGI. The CDR3 here is CASSYGRAKGYTF. Here the CDR3 DNA reads TGTGCCAGCAGTTACGGCAGGGCGAAGGGCTACACCTTC.

The chain couples TRBV10-3 to TRBJ1-2; D gene uncertain. CDR3 length: 15 amino acids. Trimming took 4 bases from V and 0 from J, leaving 12 bases between them. Germline V gene sequence: CDR1 ENHRY, CDR2 SYGVKD. This CDR3 reads CAISARAEANYGYTF. The CDR3 DNA is TGTGCCATCAGTGCGCGGGCAGAAGCTAACTATGGCTACACCTTC.

The chain is built from TRBV14 and TRBJ2-1; the D gene is possibly TRBD2 (6 bases). The V gene lost 2 bases and the J gene lost 8 bases, with 16 bases spanning the gap. The CDR3 is made up of 15 amino acids. Germline CDR1 and CDR2: SGHDN and FVKESK. As DNA, the CDR3 is TGTGCCAGCAGCCAACTCCGACTAGTGCCCGATGAGCAGTTCTTC. As protein: CASSQLRLVPDEQFF.

The chain couples TRBV11-2 to TRBJ2-3, with TRBD2 identical over 11 bases. V trimming: 4 bases; J trimming: 14 bases; junction bases outside the gene matches: 20. The CDR3 has 17 amino acids. CDR1 is SGHAT, CDR2 FQNNGV, per germline. DNA of the CDR3: TGTGCCAGCAGCTCCCTTAGCGGGAGGGTTGGGCGCAGATACGCGTATTTT. This encodes CASSSLSGRVGRRYAYF. Full variable domain (outside the CDR3, taken from reference TRBV11-2 and TRBJ2-3): EAGVAQSPRYKIIEKRQSVAFWCNPISGHATLYWYQQILGQGPKLLIQFQNNGVVDDSQLPKDRFSAERLKGVDSTLKIQPAKLEDSAVYLCASSSLSGRVGRRYAYFGPGTRLTVL.

This rearrangement joins TRBV6-6 to TRBJ2-4; D unresolved. Germline CDR1 reads MNHNY; CDR2 reads SVGAGI (reference sequence). The CDR3 extends over 15 amino acids. Between the trimmed V and J ends, which lost 4 bases and 0 bases, there was a span of 10 bases. The CDR3 loop reads CASSSEELAKNIQYF. CDR3 DNA: TGTGCCAGCAGTTCGGAAGAGCTAGCCAAAAACATTCAGTACTTC.

The rearrangement uses TRBV12-3 or TRBV12-4 and TRBJ2-4; the D is unclear. V lost 7 bases to trimming and J lost 2 bases, with 6 bases between them. The length of the CDR3 is 12 residues. Here the CDR3 reads CASIVTKNIQYF. Written as DNA, the CDR3 is TGTGCCAGCATTGTGACCAAAAACATTCAGTACTTC.

The chain uses TRBV7-2 and TRBJ2-1; D may be TRBD2 (6 bases). The DNA end lines up better with TRBJ2-7; the J call may be wrong. Germline CDR1 SGHTA, CDR2 FQGNSA. This CDR3 contains 18 residues. The CDR3, as DNA: TGTGCCAGCAGTTTACCTGGGGGTGGGCCACTAGCCTACAATGAGCAGTACTTC. Translation gives CASSLPGGGPLAYNEQYF.

A few counts support this clonotype. The J gene is TRBJ1-4, the V gene TRBV20-1, with D unresolved. The CDR3 runs to 15 residues. Germline V gives CDR1 DFQATT, CDR2 SNEGSKA (reference sequence). The V gene lost 0 bases and the J gene lost 0 bases, with 8 bases spanning the gap. The CDR3 nucleotides read TGCAGTGCTAGAGAGGTCCGATCAACTAATGAAAAACTGTTTTTT. Amino acids: CSAREVRSTNEKLFF.

The genes are TRBV12-3 or TRBV12-4 and TRBJ2-1; 8 bases map to TRBD2. This CDR3 spans 15 amino acids. The V gene end was trimmed by 5 bases and the J gene end by 9 bases; junction bases not matched to a gene: 12. The CDR3 sequence is CASSPPGLVGREQFF. The CDR3 DNA reads as TGTGCCAGCAGTCCCCCGGGACTAGTGGGTCGTGAGCAGTTCTTC.

This clonotype occurred a few times. The J gene is TRBJ1-4, the V gene TRBV5-1; possible D gene TRBD1, 5 bases. Germline CDR1 SGHRS, CDR2 YFSETQ. V shed 3 bases and J shed 0 bases, with 18 bases lying between them. The CDR3 is 18 amino acids. The CDR3 region has the DNA TGCGCCAGCAGCTCTTCCCGGGACGCAGATGCAACTAATGAAAAACTGTTTTTT. Its translation is CASSSSRDADATNEKLFF.

The chain couples TRBV30 to TRBJ2-4; 7 bases align to TRBD2. Matching the DNA end better, TRBJ2-7 makes the J call doubtful. The CDR3 is 11 amino acids. Germline V CDR1 and CDR2: GTSNPN, SVGIG (reference sequence). Here the CDR3 reads CAGGDVYEQYF. In DNA form, the CDR3 reads TGTGCCGGGGGGGACGTCTACGAGCAGTACTTC.

The rearrangement joins TRBV6-2 or TRBV6-3 to TRBJ2-6; D possibly matches TRBD1 or TRBD2 (5 bases each). The CDR3 runs to 15 residues. Trimming shortened V by 8 bases and J by 4 bases, and 15 bases separated the two germline ends. Germline-derived CDR1 and CDR2 are MNHEY and SVGEGT. The CDR3: CASSPGAGGANVLTF. CDR3 coding DNA: TGTGCCAGCTCTCCCGGGGCCGGGGGGGCCAACGTCCTGACTTTC.

V gene TRBV9 combines with J gene TRBJ1-1; 7 positions agree with TRBD1. After removal of 3 bases from V and 1 base from J, the junction contained 12 bases not matched to a gene. The CDR3 has 17 residues. Germline V gene data show CDR1 as SGDLS and CDR2 as YYNGEE. In DNA, the CDR3 is TGTGCCAGCAGCGCCCAAACAGGGGCTAATACGAACACTGAAGCTTTCTTT. Amino acids: CASSAQTGANTNTEAFF. Complete variable domain (other parts from reference TRBV9 and TRBJ1-1): DSGVTQTPKHLITATGQRVTLRCSPRSGDLSVYWYQQSLDQGLQFLIQYYNGEERAKGNILERFSAQQFPDLHSELNLSSLELGDSALYFCASSAQTGANTNTEAFFGQGTRLTVV.

Details on this clonotype: At one end the junction does not follow the germline gene, possibly because of a read error. The chain joins TRBV4-2 to TRBJ2-7; TRBD2 matches 8 bases. This CDR3 has 14 residues. Looked up from germline, CDR1 is LGHNA and CDR2 is YNFKEQ. CDR3 protein: CAGSHRSGSYEQYF. The CDR3, as DNA: TGTGCCGGCAGCCACAGGAGCGGGAGCTACGAGCAGTACTTC.